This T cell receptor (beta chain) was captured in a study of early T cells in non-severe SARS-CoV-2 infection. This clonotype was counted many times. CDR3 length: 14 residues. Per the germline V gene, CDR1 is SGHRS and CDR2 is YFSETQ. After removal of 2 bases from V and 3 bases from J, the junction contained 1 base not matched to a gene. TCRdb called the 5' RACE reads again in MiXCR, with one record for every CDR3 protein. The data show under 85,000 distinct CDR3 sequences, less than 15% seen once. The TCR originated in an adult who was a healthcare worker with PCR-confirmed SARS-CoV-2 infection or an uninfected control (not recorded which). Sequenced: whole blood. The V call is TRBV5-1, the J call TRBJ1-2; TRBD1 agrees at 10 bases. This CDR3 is CASSFGQGDYGYTF. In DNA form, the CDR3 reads TGCGCCAGCAGCTTCGGACAGGGGGACTATGGCTACACCTTC. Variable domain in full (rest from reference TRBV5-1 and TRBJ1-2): KAGVTQTPRYLIKTRGQQVTLSCSPISGHRSVSWYQQTPGQGLQFLFEYFSETQRNKGNFPGRFSGRQFSNSRSEMNVSTLELGDSALYLCASSFGQGDYGYTFGSGTRLTVV.